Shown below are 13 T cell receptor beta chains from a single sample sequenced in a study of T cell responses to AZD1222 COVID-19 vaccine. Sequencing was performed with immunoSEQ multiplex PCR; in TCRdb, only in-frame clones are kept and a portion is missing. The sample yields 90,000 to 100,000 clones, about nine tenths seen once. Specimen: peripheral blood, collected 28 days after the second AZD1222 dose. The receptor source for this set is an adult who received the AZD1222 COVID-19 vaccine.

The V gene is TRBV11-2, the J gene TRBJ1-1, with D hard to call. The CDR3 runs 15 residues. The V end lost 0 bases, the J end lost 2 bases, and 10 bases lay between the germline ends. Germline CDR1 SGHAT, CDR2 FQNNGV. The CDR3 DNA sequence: TGTGCCAGCAGCTTAGAACTCCGGGGTAACACTGAAGCTTTCTTT. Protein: CASSLELRGNTEAFF.

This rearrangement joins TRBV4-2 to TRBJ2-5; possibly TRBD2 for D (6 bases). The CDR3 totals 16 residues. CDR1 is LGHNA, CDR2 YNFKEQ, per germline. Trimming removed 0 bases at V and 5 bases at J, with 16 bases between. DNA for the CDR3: TGTGCCAGCAGCCAAGATCCAGCGGGTGGCTGGGAGACCCAGTACTTC. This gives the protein CASSQDPAGGWETQYF.

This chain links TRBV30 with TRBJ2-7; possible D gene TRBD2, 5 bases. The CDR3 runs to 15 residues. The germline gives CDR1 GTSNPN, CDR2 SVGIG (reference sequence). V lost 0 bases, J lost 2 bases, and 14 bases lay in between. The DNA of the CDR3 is TGTGCCTGGAGTGTAGTGGGAGCTAAAGCCTACGAGCAGTACTTC. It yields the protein CAWSVVGAKAYEQYF.

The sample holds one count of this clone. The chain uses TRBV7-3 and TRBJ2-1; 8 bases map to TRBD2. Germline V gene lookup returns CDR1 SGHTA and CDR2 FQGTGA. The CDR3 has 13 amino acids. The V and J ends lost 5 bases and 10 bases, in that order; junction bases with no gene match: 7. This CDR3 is CASSPQIAGEQFF. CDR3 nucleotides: TGTGCCAGCAGCCCCCAAATAGCGGGAGAGCAGTTCTTC.

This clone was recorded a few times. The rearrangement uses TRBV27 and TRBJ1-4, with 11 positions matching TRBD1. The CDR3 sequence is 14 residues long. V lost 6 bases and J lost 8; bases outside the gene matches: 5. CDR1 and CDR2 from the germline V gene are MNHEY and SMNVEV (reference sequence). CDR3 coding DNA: TGTGCCAGCAGGGGGACAGGGGGTTGGGAAAAACTGTTTTTT. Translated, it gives CASRGTGGWEKLFF.

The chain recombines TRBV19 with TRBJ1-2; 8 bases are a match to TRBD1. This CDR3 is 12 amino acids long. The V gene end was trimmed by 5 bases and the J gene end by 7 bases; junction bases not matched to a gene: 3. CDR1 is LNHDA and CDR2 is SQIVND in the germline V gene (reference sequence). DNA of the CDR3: TGTGCCAGTAGTCAGGGGGCAGGTGGCTACACCTTC. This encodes CASSQGAGGYTF.

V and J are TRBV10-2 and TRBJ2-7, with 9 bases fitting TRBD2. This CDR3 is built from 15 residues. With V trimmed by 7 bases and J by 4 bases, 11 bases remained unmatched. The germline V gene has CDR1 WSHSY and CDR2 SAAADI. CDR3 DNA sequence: TGCGCCAGCACCCTGAAGCGGGAGGTCCCTTACGAGCAGTACTTC. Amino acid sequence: CASTLKREVPYEQYF.

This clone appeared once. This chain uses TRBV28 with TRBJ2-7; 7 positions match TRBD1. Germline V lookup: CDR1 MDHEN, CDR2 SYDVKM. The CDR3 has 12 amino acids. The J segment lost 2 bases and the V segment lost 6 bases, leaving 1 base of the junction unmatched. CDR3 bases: TGTGCCAGCAGACAGGGGACCTACGAGCAGTACTTC. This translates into CASRQGTYEQYF.

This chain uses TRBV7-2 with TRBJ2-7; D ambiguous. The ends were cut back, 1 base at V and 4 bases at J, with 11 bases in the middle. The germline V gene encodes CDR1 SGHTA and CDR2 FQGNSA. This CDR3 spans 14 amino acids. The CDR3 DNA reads TGTGCCAGCAGCTTAGTGCCCGAGTCTTACGAGCAGTACTTC. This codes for CASSLVPESYEQYF.

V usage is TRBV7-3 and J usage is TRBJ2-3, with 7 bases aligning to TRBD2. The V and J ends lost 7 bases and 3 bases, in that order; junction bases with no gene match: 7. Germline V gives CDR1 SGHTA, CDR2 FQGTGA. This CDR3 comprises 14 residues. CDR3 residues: CASKSAGVTDTQYF. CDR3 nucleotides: TGTGCCAGCAAATCGGCGGGAGTAACAGATACGCAGTATTTT.

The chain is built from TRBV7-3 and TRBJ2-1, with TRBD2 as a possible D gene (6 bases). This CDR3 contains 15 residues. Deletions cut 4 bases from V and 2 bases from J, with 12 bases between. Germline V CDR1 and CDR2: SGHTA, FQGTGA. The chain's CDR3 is CASSSRAGTYNEQFF. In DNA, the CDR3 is TGTGCCAGCAGCTCCCGTGCGGGAACCTACAATGAGCAGTTCTTC.

The CDR3 reads CASRTGDLNSPLHF. CDR3 bases: TGTGCCAGTAGGACAGGGGACCTAAATTCACCCCTCCACTTT. V and J are TRBV19 and TRBJ1-6; 8 positions agree with TRBD1. Germline CDR1 reads LNHDA; CDR2 reads SQIVND (reference sequence). Trimming at V came to 6 bases and at J to 7 bases, leaving 5 bases not matched to a gene. CDR3 length equals 14 residues.

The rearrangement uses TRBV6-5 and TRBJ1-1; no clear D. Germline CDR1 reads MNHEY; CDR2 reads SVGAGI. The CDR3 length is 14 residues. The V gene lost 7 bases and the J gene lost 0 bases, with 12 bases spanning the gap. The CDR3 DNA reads TGTGCCAGCACCCTGACTGGACTGAACACTGAAGCTTTCTTT. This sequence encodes CASTLTGLNTEAFF.